Listed below are T cell receptor beta chains from one sample, sequenced in a study of graft-versus-host responses after intestinal transplantation. The data were produced by immunoSEQ multiplex PCR, yet TCRdb's version contains in-frame clones alone and is incomplete. The sample has about 60,000 clones, roughly nine tenths seen once. Specimen: ileum tissue, collected approximately 370 days after transplant. Receptor source: a human patient who received an intestinal transplant, so some T cells may come from the graft donor. Both conserved end residues are part of each CDR3. A D gene is named only where the DNA matches it firmly. Some rows have no size entry. The others give once, few or many, or a class for an expanded clone.

d_call: TRBD1
v_call: TRBV5-1
j_call: TRBJ1-5
clone_size: NA
cdr3_aa: CASSWTGLSNQPQHF
cdr3_nt: TGCGCCAGCAGCTGGACAGGGCTTAGCAATCAGCCCCAGCATTTT

d_call: TRBD2
v_call: TRBV6-4
j_call: TRBJ2-1
clone_size: NA
cdr3_aa: CASSEGTSVYNEQFF
cdr3_nt: TGTGCCAGCAGTGAAGGGACTAGCGTGTACAATGAGCAGTTCTTC

d_call: TRBD2
v_call: TRBV27
j_call: TRBJ2-7
clone_size: NA
cdr3_aa: CASRPLAGLDEQYF
cdr3_nt: TGTGCCAGCAGGCCACTAGCGGGATTAGACGAGCAGTACTTC

d_call: NA
v_call: TRBV6-6
j_call: TRBJ1-5
clone_size: NA
cdr3_aa: CASSYSQDNQPQHF
cdr3_nt: TGTGCCAGCAGTTACTCGCAGGACAATCAGCCCCAGCATTTT

d_call: NA
v_call: TRBV5-6
j_call: TRBJ2-7
clone_size: NA
cdr3_aa: CASSFGQIYEQYF
cdr3_nt: TGTGCCAGCAGCTTTGGACAGATCTACGAGCAGTACTTC

d_call: TRBD2
v_call: TRBV30
j_call: TRBJ2-3
clone_size: NA
cdr3_aa: CAGGGLAEGISTDTQYF
cdr3_nt: TGTGCCGGGGGAGGACTAGCGGAGGGGATTAGCACAGATACGCAGTATTTT

d_call: NA
v_call: TRBV7-9
j_call: TRBJ1-1
clone_size: once
cdr3_aa: CASNWRGGTSEAFF
cdr3_nt: TGTGCCAGCAACTGGAGGGGGGGAACTTCAGAAGCTTTCTTT

d_call: NA
v_call: TRBV9
j_call: TRBJ2-2
clone_size: NA
cdr3_aa: CASSVINTGELFF
cdr3_nt: TGTGCCAGCAGCGTTATAAACACCGGGGAGCTGTTTTTT

d_call: NA
v_call: TRBV5-5
j_call: TRBJ2-6
clone_size: NA
cdr3_aa: CASENISGANVLTF
cdr3_nt: TGTGCCAGCGAAAACATCTCTGGGGCCAACGTCCTGACTTTC

d_call: TRBD1
v_call: TRBV2
j_call: TRBJ1-1
clone_size: few
cdr3_aa: CASSTGGTEAFF
cdr3_nt: TGTGCCAGCAGTACAGGGGGCACTGAAGCTTTCTTT

d_call: TRBD1
v_call: TRBV6-1
j_call: TRBJ1-3
clone_size: few
cdr3_aa: CASNKGQTGNTIYF
cdr3_nt: TGTGCCAGCAACAAGGGACAGACTGGAAACACCATATATTTT

d_call: NA
v_call: TRBV6-5
j_call: TRBJ1-1
clone_size: NA
cdr3_aa: CASSYAGGNTEAFF
cdr3_nt: TGTGCCAGCAGTTACGCGGGGGGGAACACTGAAGCTTTCTTT

d_call: NA
v_call: TRBV9
j_call: TRBJ2-7
clone_size: NA
cdr3_aa: CASSVGWGMRQYF
cdr3_nt: TGTGCCAGCAGCGTAGGGTGGGGAATGCGGCAGTACTTC

d_call: NA
v_call: TRBV13
j_call: TRBJ2-6
clone_size: NA
cdr3_aa: CASSLGVSGANVLTF
cdr3_nt: TGTGCCAGCAGCTTAGGGGTCTCTGGGGCCAACGTCCTGACTTTC

d_call: NA
v_call: TRBV4-1
j_call: TRBJ1-5
clone_size: NA
cdr3_aa: CASSQGRTAERAGNQPQHF
cdr3_nt: TGCGCCAGCAGCCAAGGGAGGACAGCAGAACGAGCGGGCAATCAGCCCCAGCATTTT

d_call: NA
v_call: TRBV6-6
j_call: TRBJ1-2
clone_size: NA
cdr3_aa: CASSKVGDLTRYTF
cdr3_nt: TGTGCCAGCTCTAAGGTCGGGGACCTCACCCGCTACACCTTC

d_call: TRBD2
v_call: TRBV11-1
j_call: TRBJ2-7
clone_size: NA
cdr3_aa: CASSITSDSFYEQYF
cdr3_nt: TGTGCCAGCAGCATCACTAGCGACTCATTCTACGAGCAGTACTTC

d_call: NA
v_call: TRBV11-2
j_call: TRBJ1-1
clone_size: NA
cdr3_aa: CASSSVTTGTTEAFF
cdr3_nt: TGTGCCAGCAGCTCTGTGACAACGGGGACCACTGAAGCTTTCTTT

d_call: NA
v_call: TRBV2
j_call: TRBJ1-2
clone_size: NA
cdr3_aa: CASSGGYGYTF
cdr3_nt: TGTGCCAGCAGTGGGGGCTATGGCTACACCTTC

d_call: TRBD1
v_call: TRBV29-1
j_call: TRBJ2-7
clone_size: few
cdr3_aa: CSVGTGGGEQYF
cdr3_nt: TGCAGCGTTGGGACAGGGGGCGGCGAGCAGTACTTC

d_call: TRBD1
v_call: TRBV4-1
j_call: TRBJ2-7
clone_size: once
cdr3_aa: CASSQVDRVVSYEQYF
cdr3_nt: TGCGCCAGCAGCCAAGTCGACAGGGTGGTATCCTACGAGCAGTACTTC

d_call: NA
v_call: TRBV6-5
j_call: TRBJ1-5
clone_size: once
cdr3_aa: CASSYSGGSNQPQHF
cdr3_nt: TGTGCCAGCAGTTACAGTGGGGGCAGCAATCAGCCCCAGCATTTT

d_call: NA
v_call: TRBV28
j_call: TRBJ2-1
clone_size: NA
cdr3_aa: CASSFVGGFYNEQFF
cdr3_nt: TGTGCCAGCAGTTTTGTGGGAGGCTTCTACAATGAGCAGTTCTTC

d_call: TRBD2
v_call: TRBV7-3
j_call: TRBJ2-5
clone_size: NA
cdr3_aa: CASSLSGRQETQYF
cdr3_nt: TGTGCCAGCAGCCTAAGCGGGAGGCAAGAGACCCAGTACTTC

d_call: NA
v_call: TRBV29-1
j_call: TRBJ1-4
clone_size: NA
cdr3_aa: CSVPHRTPGVKLFF
cdr3_nt: TGCAGCGTTCCCCACAGGACCCCAGGAGTAAAACTGTTTTTT

d_call: NA
v_call: TRBV4-1
j_call: TRBJ1-1
clone_size: NA
cdr3_aa: CASMRDSGTEAFF
cdr3_nt: TGCGCCAGCATGAGGGACTCGGGCACTGAAGCTTTCTTT